This T cell receptor beta chain emerged from a study of PD-L1 blockade in urothelial cancer. The V segment lost 7 bases and the J segment 8 bases; nucleotides outside the gene matches: 13. Germline V CDR1 and CDR2: LNHDA, SQIVND (reference sequence). The CDR3 extends over 14 amino acids. Libraries were prepared by immunoSEQ multiplex PCR; TCRdb keeps only in-frame clonotypes and omits some of them. The table records 80,000 to 100,000 clones, roughly 82% of them present only once. This TCR came from a man between 65 and 80 years old with urothelial cancer. J is TRBJ1-2 and V is TRBV19; 7 bases map to TRBD1. The input for sequencing was PBMCs, taken around atezolizumab (anti-PD-L1) treatment. CDR3 nucleotides: TGTGCCAGTAACGTCGGACAGGACCTTGGCGGCTACACCTTC. Translating it yields CASNVGQDLGGYTF.